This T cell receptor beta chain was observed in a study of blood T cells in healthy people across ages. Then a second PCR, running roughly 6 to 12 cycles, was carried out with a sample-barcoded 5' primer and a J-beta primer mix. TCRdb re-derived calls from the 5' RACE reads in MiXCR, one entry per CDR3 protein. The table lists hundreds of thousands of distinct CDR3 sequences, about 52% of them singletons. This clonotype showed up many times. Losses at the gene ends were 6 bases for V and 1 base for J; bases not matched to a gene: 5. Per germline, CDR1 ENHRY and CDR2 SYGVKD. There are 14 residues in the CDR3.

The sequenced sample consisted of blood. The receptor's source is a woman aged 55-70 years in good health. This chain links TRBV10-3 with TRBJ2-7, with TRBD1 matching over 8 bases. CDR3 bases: TGTGCCATCAGCCCGGACAGGGATTCCTACGAGCAGTACTTC. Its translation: CAISPDRDSYEQYF.